Listed below are T cell receptor beta chains from one sample, sequenced in a study of tumor and adjacent non-tumor tissue in lung cancer. TCRdb re-derived calls from the multiplex PCR reads in MiXCR, one entry per CDR3 protein. The table records tens of thousands of distinct CDR3 sequences, around 64% of them present only once. Sequencing was done on a sample of lung tumor tissue. Source of these receptors: a man in his fifties or sixties with non-small cell lung cancer. CDR3s include the opening cysteine and the closing phenylalanine or tryptophan. Each record gives: clone size, J gene, CDR3 length, V gene, D gene, CDR3 protein, CDR3 DNA. The D gene is left open where the match is weak. Size is stated for part of the rows, as once, few or many counts, or as a class when the clone is expanded.

size: -
J: TRBJ2-7
length: 17
V: TRBV11-3
D: TRBD2
CDR3: CASSDGGTSWSPDEQYF
DNA: TGTGCCAGCAGCGATGGGGGGACTAGCTGGAGTCCTGACGAGCAGTACTTC

size: few
J: TRBJ2-7
length: 13
V: TRBV29-1
D: TRBD2
CDR3: CSVVPSGTHEQYF
DNA: TGCAGCGTTGTGCCTAGCGGGACCCACGAGCAGTACTTC

size: -
J: TRBJ1-2
length: 12
V: TRBV10-3
D: -
CDR3: CTLSGTNYGYTF
DNA: TGTACCCTCAGTGGGACAAACTATGGGTACACCTTC

size: -
J: TRBJ2-3
length: 14
V: TRBV29-1
D: TRBD1
CDR3: CSVVWDSEGLTQYF
DNA: TGCAGCGTTGTGTGGGACAGTGAGGGCCTGACCCAGTATTTT

size: many
J: TRBJ2-7
length: 15
V: TRBV6-1
D: TRBD2
CDR3: CASSESASGSYEQYF
DNA: TGTGCCAGCAGTGAATCAGCTAGCGGCTCCTACGAGCAGTACTTC

size: many
J: TRBJ2-3
length: 15
V: TRBV12-3/TRBV12-4
D: -
CDR3: CASSKSGFSTDTQYF
DNA: TGTGCCAGCAGTAAAAGTGGTTTCAGCACAGATACGCAGTATTTT

size: -
J: TRBJ2-1
length: 10
V: TRBV10-3
D: -
CDR3: CATKGDEQFF
DNA: TGTGCCACCAAGGGGGATGAGCAGTTCTTC

size: -
J: TRBJ2-7
length: 12
V: TRBV6-6
D: -
CDR3: CAGSQGEGVQYF
DNA: TGTGCCGGCTCCCAGGGCGAGGGGGTGCAGTACTTC

size: -
J: TRBJ2-3
length: 15
V: TRBV20-1
D: TRBD2
CDR3: CSTSGTSGRTDTQYF
DNA: TGCAGTACCTCCGGGACTAGCGGGAGAACAGATACGCAGTATTTT

size: many
J: TRBJ1-1
length: 14
V: TRBV6-5
D: TRBD1
CDR3: CASSSQGAGTEAFF
DNA: TGTGCCAGCAGTTCACAGGGGGCAGGTACTGAAGCTTTCTTT

size: -
J: TRBJ2-3
length: 15
V: TRBV11-3
D: -
CDR3: CASSSSAVSTDTQYF
DNA: TGTGCCAGCAGCTCTAGCGCCGTTAGCACAGATACGCAATATTTT

size: -
J: TRBJ2-3
length: 17
V: TRBV29-1
D: TRBD2
CDR3: CSVYGASGDANTDTQYF
DNA: TGCAGCGTTTATGGTGCTAGCGGGGATGCTAACACAGATACGCAGTATTTT

size: -
J: TRBJ1-1
length: 14
V: TRBV11-1
D: -
CDR3: CVTVLGTTNTEAFF
DNA: TGTGTCACCGTGTTAGGGACCACGAACACTGAAGCTTTCTTT

size: -
J: TRBJ2-6
length: 16
V: TRBV7-3
D: TRBD1
CDR3: CASSLKQGAGANVLTF
DNA: TGTGCCAGCAGTTTAAAACAGGGGGCTGGGGCCAACGTCCTGACTTTC

size: few
J: TRBJ1-1
length: 16
V: TRBV20-1
D: -
CDR3: CSARQWNVGMNTEAFF
DNA: TGCAGTGCTAGACAGTGGAATGTGGGCATGAACACTGAAGCTTTCTTT

size: -
J: TRBJ2-4
length: 17
V: TRBV5-4
D: TRBD2
CDR3: CASSLGGLAGPRDIQYF
DNA: TGTGCCAGCAGCTTGGGGGGACTAGCGGGTCCCCGGGACATTCAGTACTTC

size: -
J: TRBJ1-2
length: 12
V: TRBV6-1
D: -
CDR3: CASSQGRGGYVF
DNA: TGTGCCAGCAGTCAGGGTCGGGGCGGCTACGTCTTC

size: -
J: TRBJ1-5
length: 13
V: TRBV4-2
D: -
CDR3: CARSHDMGSTQHF
DNA: TGTGCCAGGAGCCATGATATGGGAAGCACCCAGCATTTT

size: many
J: TRBJ1-2
length: 12
V: TRBV5-5
D: -
CDR3: CASSPDTYGYTF
DNA: TGTGCCAGCAGCCCTGACACCTATGGCTACACCTTC

size: many
J: TRBJ2-1
length: 11
V: TRBV28
D: -
CDR3: CASSPLDKQFF
DNA: TGTGCCAGCAGTCCTTTGGATAAGCAGTTCTTC

size: -
J: TRBJ2-7
length: 14
V: TRBV5-4
D: -
CDR3: CASSVSTGFYVQYF
DNA: TGTGCCAGCAGCGTATCAACGGGATTCTACGTGCAGTACTTC

size: -
J: TRBJ2-1
length: 21
V: TRBV11-1
D: TRBD2
CDR3: CASSFPPSGTNGGALVNEQFF
DNA: TGTGCCAGCAGCTTCCCCCCCTCGGGGACTAACGGGGGGGCCCTTGTCAATGAGCAGTTCTTC

size: -
J: TRBJ1-6
length: 15
V: TRBV5-6
D: -
CDR3: CASCLWTDYNSPLHF
DNA: TGTGCCAGCTGCTTGTGGACCGACTATAATTCGCCCCTCCACTTT

size: -
J: TRBJ1-1
length: 16
V: TRBV4-1
D: -
CDR3: CTSSRSAPGSITKAFF
DNA: TGCACCAGCAGTCGATCGGCCCCGGGTTCGATCACTAAAGCTTTCTTT

size: -
J: TRBJ2-1
length: 17
V: TRBV11-3
D: -
CDR3: CASSFSHGLPTIMVQFF
DNA: TGTGCTAGCAGTTTTAGTCACGGACTACCCACGATCATGGTGCAGTTCTTC

size: once
J: TRBJ1-5
length: 13
V: TRBV2
D: TRBD1
CDR3: CASRDREDKPQHF
DNA: TGTGCCAGCAGAGACAGGGAGGATAAGCCCCAGCATTTT

size: few
J: TRBJ2-7
length: 15
V: TRBV20-1
D: TRBD2
CDR3: CSASLLAGVMNEQYF
DNA: TGCAGTGCTAGTTTACTAGCGGGAGTGATGAACGAGCAGTACTTC

size: -
J: TRBJ2-2
length: 13
V: TRBV29-1
D: -
CDR3: CSVVGLDTGDLFF
DNA: TGCAGCGTTGTCGGGCTAGACACCGGGGACCTGTTTTTT

size: many
J: TRBJ1-6
length: 15
V: TRBV6-5
D: -
CDR3: CASSPLGLGNSPLHF
DNA: TGTGCCAGCAGTCCACTCGGACTTGGCAATTCACCCCTCCACTTT

size: -
J: TRBJ2-7
length: 14
V: TRBV20-1
D: -
CDR3: CSAREAQGHGEQYF
DNA: TGCAGTGCTAGAGAAGCACAGGGTCACGGAGAACAGTACTTC

size: -
J: TRBJ1-1
length: 14
V: TRBV10-2
D: -
CDR3: CASSGTAKNTEAFF
DNA: TGCGCCAGCAGTGGGACCGCTAAGAACACTGAAGCTTTCTTT

size: many
J: TRBJ2-7
length: 15
V: TRBV12-3/TRBV12-4
D: -
CDR3: CASSLGAMVLYEQYF
DNA: TGTGCCAGCAGTTTGGGGGCCATGGTTCTCTACGAGCAGTACTTC

size: many
J: TRBJ2-1
length: 15
V: TRBV6-5
D: -
CDR3: CASRTGALPRDEQFF
DNA: TGTGCCAGCAGAACCGGGGCCTTACCTCGGGATGAGCAGTTCTTC

size: -
J: TRBJ2-7
length: 16
V: TRBV6-2/TRBV6-3
D: -
CDR3: CVSSYLAGIGVYEQYF
DNA: TGTGTCAGCAGTTACCTTGCCGGGATAGGGGTTTACGAGCAGTACTTC

size: many
J: TRBJ1-5
length: 15
V: TRBV6-6
D: TRBD1
CDR3: CASTGTGVTNQPQHF
DNA: TGTGCCAGCACCGGGACAGGGGTCACCAATCAGCCCCAGCATTTT

size: once
J: TRBJ1-5
length: 17
V: TRBV6-6
D: -
CDR3: CVSRPRATAFGNQSQHF
DNA: TGTGTCAGCAGGCCCCGGGCCACGGCGTTTGGCAATCAGTCCCAGCATTTT

size: many
J: TRBJ2-7
length: 12
V: TRBV29-1
D: -
CDR3: CSVEDQGLEQYF
DNA: TGCAGCGTTGAAGATCAAGGGCTCGAGCAGTACTTC

size: -
J: TRBJ2-1
length: 16
V: TRBV6-5
D: TRBD2
CDR3: CASSYEAGGPANEQLF
DNA: TGTGCCAGCAGTTACGAAGCGGGGGGGCCGGCTAATGAGCAGTTATTC

size: -
J: TRBJ2-3
length: 16
V: TRBV5-1
D: TRBD2
CDR3: CASRPLAGGSGDTQYF
DNA: TGCGCCAGCAGGCCCCTAGCGGGGGGGTCGGGGGATACGCAGTATTTT

size: -
J: TRBJ2-7
length: 14
V: TRBV4-1
D: -
CDR3: CASSQQTGPYVQYF
DNA: TGCGCCAGCAGCCAACAGACAGGTCCTTACGTGCAGTACTTC

size: -
J: TRBJ2-1
length: 14
V: TRBV5-4
D: TRBD2
CDR3: CASRLGLAQETQFF
DNA: TGTGCCAGCAGATTGGGACTAGCCCAAGAGACCCAGTTCTTC

size: -
J: TRBJ2-1
length: 15
V: TRBV13
D: TRBD1
CDR3: CASSMGQSSYNEQSF
DNA: TGCGCCAGCAGCATGGGACAGAGCTCCTACAATGAGCAGTCCTTC

size: once
J: TRBJ1-5
length: 13
V: TRBV6-5
D: -
CDR3: CASSYSHNRPQHF
DNA: TGTGCCAGCAGTTACTCCCACAATCGGCCCCAGCATTTT

size: many
J: TRBJ2-7
length: 15
V: TRBV7-8
D: -
CDR3: CASSPRGSETYEQYF
DNA: TGTGCCAGCAGCCCGAGGGGGTCGGAGACCTACGAGCAGTACTTC

size: -
J: TRBJ1-2
length: 18
V: TRBV12-3/TRBV12-4
D: TRBD1
CDR3: CASSFGQGGTGVYYSYTF
DNA: TGTGCCAGCAGTTTTGGGCAAGGTGGGACAGGGGTGTACTATAGCTACACCTTC

size: -
J: TRBJ2-7
length: 17
V: TRBV11-3
D: TRBD2
CDR3: CASSPRGTSGGNYEQYF
DNA: TGTGCCAGCAGCCCCAGGGGGACTAGCGGGGGGAACTACGAGCAGTACTTC

size: many
J: TRBJ2-3
length: 16
V: TRBV5-5
D: TRBD2
CDR3: CASSRLAGANTDTQYF
DNA: TGTGCCAGCAGCCGACTAGCGGGGGCCAACACAGATACGCAGTATTTT

size: -
J: TRBJ1-2
length: 14
V: TRBV11-2
D: -
CDR3: CVSSFSRLNYGYTF
DNA: TGTGTCAGCAGCTTCAGCAGACTTAACTATGGCTACACCTTC

size: few
J: TRBJ2-3
length: 15
V: TRBV7-3
D: -
CDR3: CASSLQGQSTDTQYF
DNA: TGTGCCAGCAGTCTACAGGGCCAGAGCACAGATACGCAGTATTTT

size: -
J: TRBJ2-2
length: 14
V: TRBV13
D: -
CDR3: CASSRTGGIGELFF
DNA: TGTGCCAGCAGTAGGACGGGCGGGATCGGGGAGTTGTTTTTT

size: -
J: TRBJ2-2
length: 13
V: TRBV24-1
D: TRBD2
CDR3: CATGRESTGELFF
DNA: TGTGCCACCGGGCGGGAGAGCACCGGGGAGCTGTTTTTT

size: -
J: TRBJ2-5
length: 15
V: TRBV6-1
D: -
CDR3: CDSNEWGRYQETQYF
DNA: TGTGACAGCAATGAATGGGGACGGTACCAGGAGACCCAGTACTTC

size: many
J: TRBJ2-4
length: 14
V: TRBV29-1
D: -
CDR3: CSVRPVLAKNIQYF
DNA: TGCAGCGTCAGGCCGGTCCTTGCCAAAAACATTCAGTACTTC

size: -
J: TRBJ2-1
length: 15
V: TRBV6-1
D: -
CDR3: CASSPGPNSYKEQFF
DNA: TGTGCCAGCAGCCCGGGACCAAATTCCTACAAAGAGCAGTTCTTC

size: -
J: TRBJ2-2
length: 15
V: TRBV6-2/TRBV6-3
D: TRBD1
CDR3: CASRAGTGNTGELLF
DNA: TGTGCCAGCAGAGCCGGGACAGGAAACACCGGGGAGCTGCTTTTT